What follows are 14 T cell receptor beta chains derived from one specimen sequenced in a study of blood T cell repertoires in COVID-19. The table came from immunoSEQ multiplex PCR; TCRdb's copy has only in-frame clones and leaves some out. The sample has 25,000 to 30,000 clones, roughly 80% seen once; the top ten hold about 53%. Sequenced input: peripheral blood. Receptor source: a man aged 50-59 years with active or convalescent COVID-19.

CDR3 amino acids: CASSQTGTGLSPLHF. CDR3 nucleotides: TGTGCCAGTAGTCAGACCGGGACAGGGCTATCACCCCTCCACTTT. V and J are TRBV19 and TRBJ1-6, with TRBD1 matching over 9 bases. J lost 10 bases, V lost 5 bases, and 9 bases had no gene match. Per germline, CDR1 LNHDA and CDR2 SQIVND (reference sequence). This CDR3 contains 15 residues.

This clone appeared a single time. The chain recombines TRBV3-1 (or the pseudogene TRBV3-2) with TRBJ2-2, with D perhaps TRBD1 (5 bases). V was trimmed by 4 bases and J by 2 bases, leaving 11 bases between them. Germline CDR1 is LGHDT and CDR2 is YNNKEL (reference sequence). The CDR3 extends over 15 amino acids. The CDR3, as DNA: TGTGCCAGCAGCCCCCAGGGTACCAACACCGGGGAGCTGTTTTTT. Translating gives CASSPQGTNTGELFF.

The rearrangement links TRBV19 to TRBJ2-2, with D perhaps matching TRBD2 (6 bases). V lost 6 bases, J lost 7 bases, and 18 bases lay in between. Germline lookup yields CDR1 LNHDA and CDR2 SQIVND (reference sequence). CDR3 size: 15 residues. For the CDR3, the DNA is TGTGCCAGTAGGCAAACACATATGGGGGGCGGGGAGCTGTTTTTT. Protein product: CASRQTHMGGGELFF.

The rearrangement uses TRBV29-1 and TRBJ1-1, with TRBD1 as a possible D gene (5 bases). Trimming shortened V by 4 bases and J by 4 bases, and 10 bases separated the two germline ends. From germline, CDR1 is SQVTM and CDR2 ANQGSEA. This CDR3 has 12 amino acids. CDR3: CSVAGFVTEAFF. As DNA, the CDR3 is TGCAGCGTTGCAGGGTTTGTCACTGAAGCTTTCTTT.

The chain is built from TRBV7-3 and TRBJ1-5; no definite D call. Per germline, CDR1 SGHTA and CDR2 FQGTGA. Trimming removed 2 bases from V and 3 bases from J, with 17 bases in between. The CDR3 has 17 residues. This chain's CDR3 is CASSLCFWCRINQPQHF. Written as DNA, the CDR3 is TGTGCCAGCAGCTTATGTTTTTGGTGCAGGATCAATCAGCCCCAGCATTTT.

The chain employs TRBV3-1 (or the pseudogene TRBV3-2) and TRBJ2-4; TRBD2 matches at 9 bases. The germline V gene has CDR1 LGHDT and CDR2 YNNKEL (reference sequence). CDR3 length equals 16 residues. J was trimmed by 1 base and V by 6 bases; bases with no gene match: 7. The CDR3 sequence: CASSQVAGVAKNIQYF. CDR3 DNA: TGTGCCAGCAGTCAGGTAGCGGGAGTGGCCAAAAACATTCAGTACTTC.

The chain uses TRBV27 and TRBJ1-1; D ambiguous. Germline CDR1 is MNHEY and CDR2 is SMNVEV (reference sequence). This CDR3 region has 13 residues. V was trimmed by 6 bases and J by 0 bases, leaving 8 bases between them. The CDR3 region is CASSSTMNTEAFF. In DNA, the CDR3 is TGTGCCAGCAGCTCTACTATGAACACTGAAGCTTTCTTT.

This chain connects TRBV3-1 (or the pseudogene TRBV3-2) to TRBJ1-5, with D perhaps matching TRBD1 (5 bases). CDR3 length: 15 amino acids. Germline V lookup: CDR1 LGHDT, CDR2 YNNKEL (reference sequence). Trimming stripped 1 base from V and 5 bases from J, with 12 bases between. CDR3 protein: CASSQGAGFDQPQHF. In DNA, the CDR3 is TGTGCCAGCAGCCAAGGGGCAGGGTTTGATCAGCCCCAGCATTTT.

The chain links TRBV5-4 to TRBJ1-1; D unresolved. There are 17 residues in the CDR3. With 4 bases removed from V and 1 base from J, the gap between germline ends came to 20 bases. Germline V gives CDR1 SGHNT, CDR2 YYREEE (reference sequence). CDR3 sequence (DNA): TGTGCCAGCAGCCCCAACGTCCCGGTAGACACGAACACTGAAGCTTTCTTT. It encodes CASSPNVPVDTNTEAFF.

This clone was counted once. CDR3 residues: CSVEGTGNYEQYF. CDR3 nucleotides: TGCAGCGTTGAAGGGACAGGAAACTACGAGCAGTACTTC. V gene TRBV29-1 combines with J gene TRBJ2-7; TRBD1 matches at 7 bases. CDR1 is SQVTM, CDR2 ANQGSEA, per germline. Trimming removed 1 base from V and 3 bases from J; junction bases left unmatched: 3. This CDR3 is 13 amino acids long.

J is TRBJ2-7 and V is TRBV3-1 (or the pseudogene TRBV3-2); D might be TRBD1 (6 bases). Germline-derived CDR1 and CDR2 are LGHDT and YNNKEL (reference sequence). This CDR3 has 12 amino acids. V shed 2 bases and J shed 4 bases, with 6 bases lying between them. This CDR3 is CASSQRGYEQYF. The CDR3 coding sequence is TGTGCCAGCAGCCAAAGGGGGTACGAGCAGTACTTC.

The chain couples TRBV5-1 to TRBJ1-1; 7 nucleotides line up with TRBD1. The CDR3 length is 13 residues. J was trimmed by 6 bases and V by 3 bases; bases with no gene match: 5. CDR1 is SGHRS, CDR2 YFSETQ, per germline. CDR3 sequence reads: CASSSRQGSEAFF. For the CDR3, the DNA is TGCGCCAGCAGCTCCAGACAGGGCTCTGAAGCTTTCTTT.

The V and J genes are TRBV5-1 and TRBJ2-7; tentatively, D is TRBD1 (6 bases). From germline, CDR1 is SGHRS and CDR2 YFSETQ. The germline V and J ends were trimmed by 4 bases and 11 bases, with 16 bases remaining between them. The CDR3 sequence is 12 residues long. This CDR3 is CASSIRTGPEYF. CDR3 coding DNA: TGCGCCAGCAGCATCCGTACAGGGCCTGAGTACTTC.

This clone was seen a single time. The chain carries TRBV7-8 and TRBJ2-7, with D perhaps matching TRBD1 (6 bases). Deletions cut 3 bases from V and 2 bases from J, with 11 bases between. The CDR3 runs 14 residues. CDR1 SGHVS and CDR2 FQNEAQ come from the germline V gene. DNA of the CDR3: TGTGCCAGCAGCTTGCGACAGGCCACCTACGAGCAGTACTTC. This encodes CASSLRQATYEQYF. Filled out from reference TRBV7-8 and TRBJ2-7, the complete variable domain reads GAGVSQSPRYKVAKRGQDVALRCDPISGHVSLFWYQQALGQGPEFLTYFQNEAQLDKSGLPSDRFFAERPEGSVSTLKIQRTQQEDSAVYLCASSLRQATYEQYFGPGTRLTVT.